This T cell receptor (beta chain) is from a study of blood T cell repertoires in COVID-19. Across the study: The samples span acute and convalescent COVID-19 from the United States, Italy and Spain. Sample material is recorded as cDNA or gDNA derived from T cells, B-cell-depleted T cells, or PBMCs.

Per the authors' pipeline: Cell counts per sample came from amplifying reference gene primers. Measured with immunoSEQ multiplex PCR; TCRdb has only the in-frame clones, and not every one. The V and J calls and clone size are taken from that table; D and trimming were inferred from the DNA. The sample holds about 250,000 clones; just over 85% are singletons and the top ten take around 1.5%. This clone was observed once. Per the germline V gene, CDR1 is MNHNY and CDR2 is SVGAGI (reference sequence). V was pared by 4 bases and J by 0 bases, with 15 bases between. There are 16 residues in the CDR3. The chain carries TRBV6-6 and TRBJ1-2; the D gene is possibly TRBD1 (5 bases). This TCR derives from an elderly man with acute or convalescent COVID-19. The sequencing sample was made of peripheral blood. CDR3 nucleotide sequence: TGTGCCAGCAGTTCGTCTCAGGGAATCACTAACTATGGCTACACCTTC. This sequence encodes CASSSSQGITNYGYTF.